This T cell receptor (beta chain) was found in a study of early T cells in non-severe SARS-CoV-2 infection. TCRdb re-derived calls from the 5' RACE reads in MiXCR, one entry per CDR3 protein. The sample yields roughly 60,000 distinct CDR3 sequences, 11% seen once. This clonotype was counted ten times or more. Germline assignment: CDR1 SNHLY and CDR2 FYNNEI. The CDR3 contains 18 residues. Deletions cut 2 bases from V and 2 bases from J, with 22 bases between. The clonotype was recovered from an adult who was a healthcare worker with PCR-confirmed SARS-CoV-2 infection or an uninfected control (not recorded which). The sample here was whole blood, taken at baseline. V is TRBV2 and J is TRBJ2-7, with D possibly called TRBD1 or TRBD2 (5 bases each). The CDR3 sequence: CASSESGPTPLSPYEQYF. The CDR3 DNA reads TGTGCCAGCAGTGAATCGGGACCTACCCCGTTGTCACCCTACGAGCAGTACTTC.